Listed below are T cell receptor beta chains from one sample, sequenced in a study of OX40 agonist ivuxolimab in advanced cancers. Sequencing was performed with immunoSEQ multiplex PCR; in TCRdb, only in-frame clones are kept and a portion is missing. The table has about 64,000 clones, approximately 88% seen once. The source material was CD4+ or CD8+ T cells sorted from blood, sampled in a trial of the OX40 agonist ivuxolimab. The receptors originated from an adult with an advanced solid tumor such as melanoma, head and neck, liver or kidney cancer. CDR3s leave out the opening cysteine and the closing phenylalanine or tryptophan. Each record gives: clone size, J gene, V gene, CDR3 protein. Expanded clones get a size class; other rows say once, few or many, or leave the size out.

once TRBJ2-1 TRBV12-5 ASGLEHPGDEQF
- TRBJ1-6 TRBV28 ASSLGAYYNSPLH
- TRBJ2-2 TRBV7-2 ASNLYGAGELF
- TRBJ2-6 TRBV5-4 ASSLSGGSGANVLT
- TRBJ2-4 TRBV19 ASSIGSGSAKNIQY
- TRBJ1-1 TRBV14 ASSQAAGPNTEAF
few TRBJ1-4 TRBV18 ASSRGQNEKLF
- TRBJ1-2 TRBV5-6 ASRLRQGAGGYT
- TRBJ2-7 TRBV9 ASSVDSRGTGGIYEQY
once TRBJ2-4 TRBV18 ASSPGALGQNIQY
- TRBJ2-2 TRBV9 ASTRSYSTGELF
- TRBJ2-1 TRBV5-1 ASSLEPLNNEQF
- TRBJ1-3 TRBV7-9 ASSFFQGALGNTIY
few TRBJ2-7 TRBV6-6 ASSLTGTSDFYEQY
few TRBJ2-1 TRBV7-2 ASSLVFAGGHNEQF
- TRBJ1-2 TRBV18 ASSPRQEVNYGYT
- TRBJ2-7 TRBV6-5 ASSEQGAPYEQY
- TRBJ1-1 TRBV1 TSNRRMRMNTEAF
- TRBJ2-7 TRBV4-1 ASSPRALSSYEQY
- TRBJ2-5 TRBV6-5 ASSRGVWETQY
once TRBJ1-2 TRBV28 ASIAGDGVGYT
- TRBJ2-1 TRBV30 AWTPPGVYNEQF
- TRBJ2-3 TRBV10-3 AITPGASTDTQY
- TRBJ2-3 TRBV19 ASSTLAGEIDTQY
- TRBJ2-7 TRBV18 ASSRTSDSYEQY
- TRBJ2-2 TRBV4-1 ASSKRLAGDKRGGELF
- TRBJ2-5 TRBV6-5 ASSPLARETQY
- TRBJ2-5 TRBV6-6 ASSYLRIAEQETQY
- TRBJ2-1 TRBV7-9 ASSPGLAGEHEQF
- TRBJ2-1 TRBV18 ASSPQQISYNEQF
- TRBJ2-7 TRBV4-3 ASSPTYEQY
- TRBJ1-2 TRBV7-9 ASSSNYGYT
- TRBJ1-5 TRBV18 ASSPGRSNQPQH
- TRBJ1-2 TRBV27 ASSLGRYT
- TRBJ2-7 TRBV30 ASHRGAGTYEQY
- TRBJ2-7 TRBV28 ASGYSSYEQY